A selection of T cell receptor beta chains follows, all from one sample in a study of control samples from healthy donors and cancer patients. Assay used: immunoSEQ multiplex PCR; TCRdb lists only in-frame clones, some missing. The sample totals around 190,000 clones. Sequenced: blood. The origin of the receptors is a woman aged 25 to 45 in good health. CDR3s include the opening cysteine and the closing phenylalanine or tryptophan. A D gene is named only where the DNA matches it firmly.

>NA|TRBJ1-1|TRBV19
TGTGCCAGTAGTATAGATCGGGGGAGCCTGGCTTTCTTT
CASSIDRGSLAFF
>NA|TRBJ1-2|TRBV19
TGTGCCAGTACCCGCATGGGGTTCGAGACCGATCGCATTTATGGCTACACCTTC
CASTRMGFETDRIYGYTF
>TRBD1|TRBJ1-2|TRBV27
TGTGCCAACAGGACCCGGGACAGGGGGGGCAATGGCTACACCTTC
CANRTRDRGGNGYTF
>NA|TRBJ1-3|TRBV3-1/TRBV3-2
TGTGCCAGCAGCCAAGTACGCTCTGGAAACACCATATATTTT
CASSQVRSGNTIYF
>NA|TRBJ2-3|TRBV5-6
TGTGCCAGCAGCTTGAGATCGGGGGTCTATACAGATACGCAGTATTTT
CASSLRSGVYTDTQYF
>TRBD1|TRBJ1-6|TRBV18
TGTGCCAGCTCAAGAGGGGGCATAGTTGGGTCACCCCTCCACTTT
CASSRGGIVGSPLHF
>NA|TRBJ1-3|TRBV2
TGTGCCAGCCGCTGGGGGGGAAACACCATATATTTT
CASRWGGNTIYF
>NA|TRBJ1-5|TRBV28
TGTGCCAGCAGGCTTAGCAATCAGCCCCAGCATTTT
CASRLSNQPQHF
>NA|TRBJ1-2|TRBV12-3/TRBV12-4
TGTGCCAGCAGCGTAATTAACTATGGCTACACCTTC
CASSVINYGYTF
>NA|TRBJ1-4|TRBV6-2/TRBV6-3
TGTGCCAGCAGTTACACCTTGGAAGAAAAACTGTTTTTT
CASSYTLEEKLFF
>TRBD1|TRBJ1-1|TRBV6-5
TGTGCCAGCAGCCTCTACCAGGGGGGCACTGAAGCTTTCTTT
CASSLYQGGTEAFF
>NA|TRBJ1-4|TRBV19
TGTGCCAGTAGAATACGGACAACTAATGAAAAACTGTTTTTT
CASRIRTTNEKLFF
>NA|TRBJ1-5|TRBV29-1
TGCAGCGTTGGAGAGAACAATCAGCCCCAGCATTTT
CSVGENNQPQHF
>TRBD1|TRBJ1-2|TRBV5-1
TGCGCCAGCAAACGGGACAGTTCCTCCTATGGCTACACCTTC
CASKRDSSSYGYTF
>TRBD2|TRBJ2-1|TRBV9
TGTGCCAGCAATAGCGGGGGCTACAATGAGCAGTTCTTC
CASNSGGYNEQFF
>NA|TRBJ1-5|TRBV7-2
TGTGCCAGCAGCCCCCAGGGTAATCAGCCCCAGCATTTT
CASSPQGNQPQHF
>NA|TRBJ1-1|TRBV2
TGTGCCAGCAGGTTGGAAGGGTCGGGCACTGAAGCTTTCTTT
CASRLEGSGTEAFF
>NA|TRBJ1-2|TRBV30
TGTGCCTGGAGATTGACGGGATCTAACTATGGCTACACCTTC
CAWRLTGSNYGYTF
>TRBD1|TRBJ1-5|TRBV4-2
TGTGCCAGCAGCCAAGATCAGGGGGCGGGCAATCAGCCCCAGCATTTT
CASSQDQGAGNQPQHF
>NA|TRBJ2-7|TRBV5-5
TGTGCCAGCAGACATGGACAGTTTGCTGAGCAGTACTTC
CASRHGQFAEQYF
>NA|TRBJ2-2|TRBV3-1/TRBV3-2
TGTGCCAGCAGCCAAGTCCCGCAGGGCGTCCTCACCGGGGAGCTGTTTTTT
CASSQVPQGVLTGELFF
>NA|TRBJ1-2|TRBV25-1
TGTGCCAGCAGTGACCCCGTAGGCGCTTGGTATGGCTACACCTTC
CASSDPVGAWYGYTF